Presented here are 8 T cell receptor beta chains from one specimen sequenced in a study of CD8+CD57+ T cells in acquired aplastic anemia. Genomic DNA was employed as the template in profiling TCR beta VDJ and CDR3. TCRdb re-called the reads with MiXCR, one entry per CDR3 protein. The data show 150,000 to 200,000 distinct CDR3 sequences, under 55% seen once. Specimen: sorted CD4+, CD8+, or CD8+CD57+ T cells (not recorded which) from PBMCs. These receptors were taken from a human donor in good health.

Turning to this clonotype: At one end the junction does not follow the germline gene, possibly because of a read error. Here the CDR3 DNA reads TGTGCCAGCAGAGAAGGGTACAGGGCTAGGAGGGGGTCCGGGGAGCTGTTCTTT. This gives the protein CASREGYRARRGSGELFF. The rearrangement uses TRBV6-1 and TRBJ2-2; D is possibly TRBD1 or TRBD2 (6 bases each). Germline assignment: CDR1 MNHNS and CDR2 SASEGT. The CDR3 has 18 amino acids.

V and J are TRBV20-1 and TRBJ1-5, with D possibly matching TRBD1 (6 bases). V lost 7 bases to trimming and J lost 11 bases, with 18 bases between them. CDR1 and CDR2 from the germline V gene are DFQATT and SNEGSKA (reference sequence). The CDR3 is 12 amino acids. CDR3 amino acids: CSGRRGMETQHF. The DNA of the CDR3 is TGCAGTGGTAGGAGGGGGATGGAGACCCAGCATTTT.

The chain employs TRBV24-1 and TRBJ2-3, with TRBD2 matching over 7 bases. The CDR3 extends over 15 amino acids. Unmatched junction bases numbered 4, after V lost 3 bases and J lost 2 bases. The germline CDR1 and CDR2 sequences are KGHDR and SFDVKD. The CDR3 DNA sequence: TGTGCCACCAGTGATCGCGGGGGACTCACAGATACGCAGTATTTT. Its protein product is CATSDRGGLTDTQYF.

The sample holds one count of this clonotype. This chain uses TRBV10-3 with TRBJ1-1; TRBD1 aligns across 10 bases. CDR1 is ENHRY, CDR2 SYGVKD, per germline. The length of the CDR3 is 11 residues. V trimming: 11 bases; J trimming: 5 bases; junction bases outside the gene matches: 2. The CDR3 DNA reads TGTGCCGTGGACAGGGGGACTGAAGCTTTCTTT. Translation: CAVDRGTEAFF.

The CDR3, as DNA: TGCAGTGCTAAAGACAGGGGTCGAGTGAACACTGAAGCTTTCTTT. This codes for CSAKDRGRVNTEAFF. This chain connects TRBV20-1 to TRBJ1-1; TRBD1 agrees at 8 bases. There are 15 residues in the CDR3. J lost 0 bases, V lost 4 bases, and 7 bases had no gene match. Germline assignment: CDR1 DFQATT and CDR2 SNEGSKA (reference sequence).

Points on this clonotype: In this CDR3 the conserved last residue, phenylalanine or tryptophan, is missing, so a read error is likely. The gene calls are TRBV5-6 and TRBJ2-3, with unresolved D. The CDR3 loop spans 12 amino acids. The V and J ends lost 4 bases and 0 bases respectively, with 3 bases between them. Germline values: CDR1 SGHDT, CDR2 YYEEEE. The CDR3 sequence: CASSRSTDTQYS. The CDR3 nucleotides are TGTGCCAGCAGCAGAAGCACAGATACGCAGTATTCT.

This clonotype was counted many times. The chain uses TRBV6-5 and TRBJ2-1; 11 bases are shared with TRBD2. Germline CDR1 reads MNHEY; CDR2 reads SVGAGI. V was clipped by 4 bases and J by 7 bases; unmatched bases: 9. This CDR3 has 16 residues. The CDR3 bases are TGTGCCAGCAGTTGGAGGACTAGCGGGCGAGGGAATGAGCAGTTCTTC. Its protein is CASSWRTSGRGNEQFF.

This clonotype has ten or more counts. The rearrangement links TRBV4-2 to TRBJ2-4, with a possible D match to TRBD2 (5 bases). The CDR3 covers 14 residues. Germline CDR1 and CDR2: LGHNA and YNFKEQ. Trimming took 3 bases from V and 6 from J, leaving 12 bases between them. The CDR3 bases are TGTGCCAGCAGCCAGTCCCTAGCTGGAAACATTCAGTACTTC. Its protein product is CASSQSLAGNIQYF.